The 8 T cell receptor beta chains listed next were all sequenced from one sample in a study of blood T cell repertoires in COVID-19. Clones were read by immunoSEQ multiplex PCR, and TCRdb kept only the in-frame ones, dropping some. The sample consists of about 240,000 clones, roughly four fifths of them appearing once. The source material was peripheral blood. All receptors come from an older woman with active or convalescent COVID-19.

This clone showed up just a few times. This chain connects TRBV5-1 to TRBJ1-1; a weak D match, TRBD1 (5 bases). This CDR3 region has 15 residues. V was cut by 4 bases and J by 4 bases, with 17 bases left in between. CDR1 SGHRS and CDR2 YFSETQ come from the germline V gene. CDR3 sequence (DNA): TGCGCCAGCAGCAGGATCAGGGAGGCAGGCACTGAAGCTTTCTTT. Translated: CASSRIREAGTEAFF.

This clone has more than one count but fewer than ten. The chain employs TRBV19 and TRBJ2-1, with TRBD2 identical over 9 bases. This CDR3 is 14 amino acids long. V dropped 9 bases and J dropped 4; count of bases not matched to a gene: 7. Germline assignment: CDR1 LNHDA and CDR2 SQIVND (reference sequence). This chain's CDR3 is CASQGTSQYNEQFF. Written as DNA, the CDR3 is TGTGCCAGCCAGGGGACTAGCCAATACAATGAGCAGTTCTTC.

This clone was found a few times. Additional DNA sequences in this sample encode the identical CDR3. The chain is built from TRBV7-2 and TRBJ2-7; D not certain. V was trimmed by 0 bases and J by 3 bases, leaving 6 bases between them. CDR1 SGHTA and CDR2 FQGNSA come from the germline V gene. CDR3 length: 13 amino acids. DNA of the CDR3: TGTGCCAGCAGCTTAGCTTCGGTCTACGAGCAGTACTTC. Translation gives CASSLASVYEQYF.

This clone was counted a single time. The chain is built from TRBV4-1 and TRBJ2-1, with 8 bases identical to TRBD1. The J segment lost 7 bases and the V segment lost 1 base, leaving 6 bases of the junction unmatched. Germline V lookup: CDR1 MGHRA, CDR2 YSYEKL. The CDR3 is 15 residues long. CDR3 amino acids: CASSQVSTGVNEQFF. CDR3 in DNA: TGCGCCAGCAGCCAAGTTTCGACAGGGGTTAATGAGCAGTTCTTC.

The genes are TRBV7-2 and TRBJ1-1, with D possibly matching TRBD1 (6 bases). V was trimmed by 8 bases and J by 6 bases, leaving 13 bases between them. Germline CDR1 is SGHTA and CDR2 is FQGNSA. The CDR3 is 12 residues long. In nucleotides, the CDR3 is TGTGCCAGCGACATGGGGGCTCCTGAAGCTTTCTTT. This codes for CASDMGAPEAFF.

The chain is built from TRBV11-3 and TRBJ2-7, with a tentative D call TRBD1 (5 bases). Deletions cut 3 bases from V and 5 bases from J, with 14 bases between. The CDR3 sequence is 14 residues long. Germline V gives CDR1 SGHNT, CDR2 YENEEA. CDR3 DNA: TGTGCCAGCAGCTTTGGGTCCAGGGTTCACGAGCAGTACTTC. Protein: CASSFGSRVHEQYF.

This clone has a single count. This sequence joins TRBV7-2 and TRBJ1-6; weak D call: TRBD1 (6 bases). Trimming took off 4 bases at V and 10 bases at J, with 20 bases between the two ends. Germline V gene data show CDR1 as SGHTA and CDR2 as FQGNSA. This CDR3 contains 16 residues. The CDR3 nucleotides read TGTGCCAGCAGCTCCCAGAGACAGGCTGCCCGCTCACCCCTCCACTTT. This gives the protein CASSSQRQAARSPLHF. The full variable domain, in which reference TRBV7-2 and TRBJ1-6 provide the parts outside the CDR3, is GAGVSQSPSNKVTEKGKDVELRCDPISGHTALYWYRQSLGQGLEFLIYFQGNSAPDKSGLPSDRFSAERTGGSVSTLTIQRTQQEDSAVYLCASSSQRQAARSPLHFGNGTRLTVT.

V gene TRBV7-6 combines with J gene TRBJ1-2, with a tentative D call TRBD1 (5 bases). This CDR3 has 14 residues. CDR1 SGHVS and CDR2 FNYEAQ come from the germline V gene. The germline V and J ends were trimmed by 4 bases and 3 bases, with 12 bases remaining between them. The DNA for the CDR3 is TGTGCCAGCAGCTCCCCCGGCAGGGACTATGGCTACACCTTC. Translating gives CASSSPGRDYGYTF. Looking up the rest from reference TRBV7-6 and TRBJ1-2 gives the full variable domain: GAGVSQSPRYKVTKRGQDVALRCDPISGHVSLYWYRQALGQGPEFLTYFNYEAQQDKSGLPNDRFSAERPEGSISTLTIQRTEQRDSAMYRCASSSPGRDYGYTFGSGTRLTVV.